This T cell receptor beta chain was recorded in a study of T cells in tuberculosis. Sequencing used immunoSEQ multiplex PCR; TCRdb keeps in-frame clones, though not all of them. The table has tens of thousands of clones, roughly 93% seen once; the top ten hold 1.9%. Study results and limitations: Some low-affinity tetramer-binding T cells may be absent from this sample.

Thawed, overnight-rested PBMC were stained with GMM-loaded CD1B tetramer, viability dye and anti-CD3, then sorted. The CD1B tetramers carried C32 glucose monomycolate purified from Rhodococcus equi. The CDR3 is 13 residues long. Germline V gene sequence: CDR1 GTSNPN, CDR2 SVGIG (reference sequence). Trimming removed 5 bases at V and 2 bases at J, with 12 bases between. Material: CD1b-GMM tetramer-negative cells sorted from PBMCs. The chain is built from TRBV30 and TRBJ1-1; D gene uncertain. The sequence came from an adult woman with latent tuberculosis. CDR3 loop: CAWGANLNTEAFF. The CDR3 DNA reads TGTGCCTGGGGAGCGAATCTAAACACTGAAGCTTTCTTT.